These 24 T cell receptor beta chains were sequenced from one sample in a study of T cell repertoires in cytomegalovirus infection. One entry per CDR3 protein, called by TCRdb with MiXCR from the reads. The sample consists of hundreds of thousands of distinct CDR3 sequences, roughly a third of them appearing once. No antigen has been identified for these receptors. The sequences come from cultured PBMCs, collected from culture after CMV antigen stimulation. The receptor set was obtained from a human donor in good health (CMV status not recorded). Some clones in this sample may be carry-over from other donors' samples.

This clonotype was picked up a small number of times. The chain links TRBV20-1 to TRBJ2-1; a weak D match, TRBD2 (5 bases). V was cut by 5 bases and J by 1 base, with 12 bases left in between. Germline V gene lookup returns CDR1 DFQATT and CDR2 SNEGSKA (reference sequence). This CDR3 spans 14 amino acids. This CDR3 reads CSAATSYSYNEQFF. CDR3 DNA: TGCAGTGCTGCTACTAGTTATTCCTACAATGAGCAGTTCTTC.

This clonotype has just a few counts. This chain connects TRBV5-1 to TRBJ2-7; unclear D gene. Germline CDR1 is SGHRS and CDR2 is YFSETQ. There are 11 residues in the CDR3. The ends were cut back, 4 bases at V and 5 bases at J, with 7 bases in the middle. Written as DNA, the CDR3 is TGCGCCAGCAGCCTAAACAACGAGCAGTACTTC. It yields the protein CASSLNNEQYF.

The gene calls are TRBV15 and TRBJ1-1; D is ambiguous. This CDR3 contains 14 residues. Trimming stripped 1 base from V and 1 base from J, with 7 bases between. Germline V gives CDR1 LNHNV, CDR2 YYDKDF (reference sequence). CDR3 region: CATSRVYTNTEAFF. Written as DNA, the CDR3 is TGTGCCACCAGCAGAGTGTACACGAACACTGAAGCTTTCTTT.

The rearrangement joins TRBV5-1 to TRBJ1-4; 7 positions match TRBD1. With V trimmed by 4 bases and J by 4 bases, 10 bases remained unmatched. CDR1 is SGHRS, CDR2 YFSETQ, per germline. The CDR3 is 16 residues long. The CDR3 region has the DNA TGCGCCAGCAGCCGAGGACAGGCTACCGGTAATGAAAAACTGTTTTTT. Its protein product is CASSRGQATGNEKLFF. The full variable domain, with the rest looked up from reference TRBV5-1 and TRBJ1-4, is KAGVTQTPRYLIKTRGQQVTLSCSPISGHRSVSWYQQTPGQGLQFLFEYFSETQRNKGNFPGRFSGRQFSNSRSEMNVSTLELGDSALYLCASSRGQATGNEKLFFGSGTQLSVL.

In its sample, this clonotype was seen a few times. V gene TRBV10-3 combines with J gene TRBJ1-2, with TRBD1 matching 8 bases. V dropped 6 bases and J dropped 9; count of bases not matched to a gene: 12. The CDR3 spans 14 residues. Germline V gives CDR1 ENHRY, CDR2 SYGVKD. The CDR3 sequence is CAISALEDRESYTF. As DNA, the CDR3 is TGTGCCATCAGCGCGCTAGAGGACAGGGAGAGCTACACCTTC.

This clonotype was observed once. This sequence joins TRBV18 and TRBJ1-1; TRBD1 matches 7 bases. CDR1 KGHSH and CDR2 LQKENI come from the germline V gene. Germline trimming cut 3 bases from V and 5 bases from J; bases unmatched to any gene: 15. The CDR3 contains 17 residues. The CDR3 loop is CASSPMTGSIGGTEAFF. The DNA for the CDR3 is TGTGCCAGCTCACCTATGACAGGGTCGATCGGGGGGACTGAAGCTTTCTTT.

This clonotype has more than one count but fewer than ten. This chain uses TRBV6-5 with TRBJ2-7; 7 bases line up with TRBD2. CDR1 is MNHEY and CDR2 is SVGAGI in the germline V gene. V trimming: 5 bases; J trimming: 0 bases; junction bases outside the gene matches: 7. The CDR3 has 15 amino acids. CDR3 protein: CASSRGGTSSYEQYF. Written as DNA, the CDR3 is TGTGCCAGCAGTAGGGGAGGGACGTCCTCCTACGAGCAGTACTTC.

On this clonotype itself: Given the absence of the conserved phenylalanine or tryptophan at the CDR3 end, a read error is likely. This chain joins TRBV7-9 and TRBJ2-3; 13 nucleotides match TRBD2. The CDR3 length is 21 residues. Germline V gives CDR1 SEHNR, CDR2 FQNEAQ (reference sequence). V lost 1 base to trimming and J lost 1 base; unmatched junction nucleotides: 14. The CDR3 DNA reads TGTGCCAGCAGCTTAGGGGCGAGACTAGCGGGGGGTAGATTGGGCACAGATACGCAGTATTTA. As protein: CASSLGARLAGGRLGTDTQYL.

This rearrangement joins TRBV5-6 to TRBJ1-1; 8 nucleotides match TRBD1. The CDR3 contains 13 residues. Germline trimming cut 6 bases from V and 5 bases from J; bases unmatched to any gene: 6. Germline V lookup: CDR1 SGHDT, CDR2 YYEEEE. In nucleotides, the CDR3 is TGTGCCAGCATCGGACAGGGAAGGACTGAAGCTTTCTTT. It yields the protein CASIGQGRTEAFF.

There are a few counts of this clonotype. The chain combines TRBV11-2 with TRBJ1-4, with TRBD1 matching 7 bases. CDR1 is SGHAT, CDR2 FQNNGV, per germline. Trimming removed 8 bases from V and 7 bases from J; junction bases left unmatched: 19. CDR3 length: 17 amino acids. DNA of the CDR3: TGTGCCAGCGGACGGACAGGCTGGGGAGCGGAACGTGAAAAACTGTTTTTT. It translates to CASGRTGWGAEREKLFF.

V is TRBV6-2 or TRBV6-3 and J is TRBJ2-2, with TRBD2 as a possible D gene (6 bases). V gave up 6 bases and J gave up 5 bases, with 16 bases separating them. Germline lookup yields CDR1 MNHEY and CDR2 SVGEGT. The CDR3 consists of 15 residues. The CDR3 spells CASRDRKAGTGELFF. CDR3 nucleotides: TGTGCCAGCAGGGATAGGAAGGCGGGGACCGGGGAGCTGTTTTTT.

Here the CDR3 reads CASSDPTGTGKGDTQYF. CDR3 DNA sequence: TGTGCCAGCAGCGATCCTACCGGGACAGGGAAGGGAGATACGCAGTATTTT. The chain has TRBV28 and TRBJ2-3, with 9 bases fitting TRBD1. The CDR3 runs 17 residues. Unmatched junction bases numbered 15, after V lost 6 bases and J lost 5 bases. CDR1 and CDR2 from the germline V gene are MDHEN and SYDVKM.

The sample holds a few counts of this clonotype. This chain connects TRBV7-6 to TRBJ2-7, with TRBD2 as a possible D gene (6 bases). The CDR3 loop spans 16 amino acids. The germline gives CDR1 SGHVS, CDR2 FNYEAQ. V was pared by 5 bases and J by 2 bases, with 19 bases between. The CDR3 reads CASSPVGGMGPYEQYF. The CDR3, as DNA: TGTGCCAGCAGCCCCGTGGGCGGGATGGGACCCTACGAGCAGTACTTC.

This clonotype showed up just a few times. In nucleotides, the CDR3 is TGTGCTAGTGGCACCCACGCAGGTGAAAAACTGTTTTTT. The encoded protein is CASGTHAGEKLFF. The chain joins TRBV12-5 to TRBJ1-4; no definite D call. Trimming took off 6 bases at V and 7 bases at J, with 12 bases between the two ends. The CDR3 extends over 13 amino acids. The germline V gene has CDR1 LGHNT and CDR2 FRNRAP.

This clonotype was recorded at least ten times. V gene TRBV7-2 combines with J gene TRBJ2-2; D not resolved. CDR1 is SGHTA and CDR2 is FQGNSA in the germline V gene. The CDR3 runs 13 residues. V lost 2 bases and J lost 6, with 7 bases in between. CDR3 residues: CASSLLISGELFF. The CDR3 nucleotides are TGTGCCAGCAGCTTATTAATATCCGGGGAGCTGTTTTTT.

CDR3 sequence reads: CASRETAGELFF. In DNA form, the CDR3 reads TGTGCCAGCAGGGAGACAGCCGGGGAGCTGTTTTTT. The V call is TRBV27, the J call TRBJ2-2, with D possibly matching TRBD1 (5 bases). CDR1 is MNHEY and CDR2 is SMNVEV in the germline V gene (reference sequence). V was pared by 6 bases and J by 6 bases, with 8 bases between. The CDR3 extends over 12 amino acids.

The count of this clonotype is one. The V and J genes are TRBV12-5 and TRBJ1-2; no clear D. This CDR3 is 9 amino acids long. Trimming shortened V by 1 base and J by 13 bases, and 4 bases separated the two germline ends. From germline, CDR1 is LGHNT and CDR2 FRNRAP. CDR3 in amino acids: CASGLGGTF. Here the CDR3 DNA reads TGTGCTAGTGGTTTGGGCGGCACCTTC.

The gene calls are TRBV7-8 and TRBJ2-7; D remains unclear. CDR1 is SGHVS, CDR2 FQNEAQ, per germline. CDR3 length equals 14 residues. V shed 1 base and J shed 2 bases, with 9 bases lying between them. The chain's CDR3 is CASSLGRRAYEQYF. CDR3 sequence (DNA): TGTGCCAGCAGCTTAGGGCGCCGCGCCTACGAGCAGTACTTC.

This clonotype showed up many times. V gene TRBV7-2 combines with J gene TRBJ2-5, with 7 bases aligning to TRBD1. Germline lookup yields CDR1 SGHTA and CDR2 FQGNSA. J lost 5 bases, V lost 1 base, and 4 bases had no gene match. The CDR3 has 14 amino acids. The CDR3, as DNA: TGTGCCAGCAGCTTAGGGGCAGGGGGTGAGACCCAGTACTTC. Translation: CASSLGAGGETQYF.

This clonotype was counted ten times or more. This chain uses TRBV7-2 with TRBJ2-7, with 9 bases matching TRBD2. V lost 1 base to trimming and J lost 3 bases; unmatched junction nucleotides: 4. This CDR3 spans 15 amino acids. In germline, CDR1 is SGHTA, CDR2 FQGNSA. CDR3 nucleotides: TGTGCCAGCAGCTTAGTGTCTAGCGGGATCTACGAGCAGTACTTC. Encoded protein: CASSLVSSGIYEQYF.

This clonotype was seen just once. CDR3 region: CASSFASVYNEQFF. The CDR3 DNA is TGTGCCAGCAGCTTCGCTAGCGTGTACAATGAGCAGTTCTTC. The chain carries TRBV7-8 and TRBJ2-1; possible D gene TRBD2, 6 bases. The CDR3 loop spans 14 amino acids. Trimming pared 3 bases from V and 4 bases from J, leaving 10 bases between. The germline gives CDR1 SGHVS, CDR2 FQNEAQ. The full variable domain, completed using reference TRBV7-8 and TRBJ2-1, is GAGVSQSPRYKVAKRGQDVALRCDPISGHVSLFWYQQALGQGPEFLTYFQNEAQLDKSGLPSDRFFAERPEGSVSTLKIQRTQQEDSAVYLCASSFASVYNEQFFGPGTRLTVL.

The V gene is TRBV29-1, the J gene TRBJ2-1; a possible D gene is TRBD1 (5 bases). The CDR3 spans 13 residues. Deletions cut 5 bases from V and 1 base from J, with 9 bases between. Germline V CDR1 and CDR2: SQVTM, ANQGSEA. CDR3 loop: CSVSTESYNEQFF. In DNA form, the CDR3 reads TGCAGCGTTTCGACAGAGTCCTACAATGAGCAGTTCTTC.

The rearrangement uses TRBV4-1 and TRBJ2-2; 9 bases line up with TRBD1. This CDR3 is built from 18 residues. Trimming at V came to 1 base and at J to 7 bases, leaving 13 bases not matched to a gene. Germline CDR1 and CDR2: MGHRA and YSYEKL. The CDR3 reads CASSQGLRPGTGIGELFF. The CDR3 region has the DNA TGCGCCAGCAGCCAAGGCCTACGTCCCGGGACAGGGATCGGGGAGCTGTTTTTT.

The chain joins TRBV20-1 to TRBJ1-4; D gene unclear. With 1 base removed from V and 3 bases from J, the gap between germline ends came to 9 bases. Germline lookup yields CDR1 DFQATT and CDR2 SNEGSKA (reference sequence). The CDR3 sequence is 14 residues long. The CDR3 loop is CSARGATANEKLFF. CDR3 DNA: TGCAGTGCTAGAGGAGCCACCGCTAATGAAAAACTGTTTTTT.